This T cell receptor (beta chain) was documented in a study of T cells in Graves' hyperthyroidism and ophthalmopathy. Study-level results: Ophthalmopathy was model-predicted a median about 6.7 months pre-onset. Blood also carried most thyroid clonotypes expanded above 0.001.

CDR3 length: 15 amino acids. Germline-derived CDR1 and CDR2 are DFQATT and SNEGSKA (reference sequence). After removal of 1 base from V and 1 base from J, the junction contained 7 bases not matched to a gene. This clonotype has more than one count but fewer than ten. No antigen is known for it. Subjects with ophthalmopathy showed a Clinical Activity Score no lower than 3, a NOSPECS grade no lower than 4, and a duration shorter than 3 months. Regions amplified from RNA transcripts were the TCR beta CDR3 regions. RT-PCR in the first round (using the HTBI primer set) targeted the TCR CDR3. TCRdb re-analysed the multiplex PCR reads in MiXCR, keeping a single row per CDR3 protein. The sample shows 500,000 to 550,000 distinct CDR3 sequences, 20% of them seen only once.

This rearrangement joins TRBV20-1 to TRBJ2-7, with 7 bases fitting TRBD2. The sample comprised blood. This TCR came from a middle-aged man with Graves' ophthalmopathy. The CDR3 region has the DNA TGCAGTGCTAGAGCCGCGGGAGTCCTGTCCTACGAGCAGTACTTC. This encodes CSARAAGVLSYEQYF.